Shown below are 24 T cell receptor beta chains from a single sample sequenced in a study of OX40 agonist ivuxolimab in advanced cancers. The table came from immunoSEQ multiplex PCR; TCRdb's copy has only in-frame clones and leaves some out. The sample has around 68,000 clones, roughly 90% seen once; the top ten hold approximately 0.99%. This material consisted of CD4+ or CD8+ T cells sorted from blood, taken in a trial of the OX40 agonist ivuxolimab. The receptors come from an adult with an advanced solid tumor such as melanoma, head and neck, liver or kidney cancer.

V usage is TRBV5-1 and J usage is TRBJ2-3, with TRBD2 matching over 8 bases. The ends lost 0 bases at V and 0 bases at J; junction bases unmatched: 0. The CDR3 sequence is 15 residues long. Germline CDR1 and CDR2: SGHRS and YFSETQ. The CDR3: CASSLVAGSTDTQYF. The CDR3 DNA follows: TGCGCCAGCAGCTTGGTAGCGGGAAGCACAGATACGCAGTATTTT.

The chain combines TRBV30 with TRBJ1-6; D is perhaps TRBD1 (5 bases). V was shortened by 4 bases and J by 6 bases, with 10 bases between the two germline ends. CDR1 and CDR2 from the germline V gene are GTSNPN and SVGIG (reference sequence). This CDR3 is built from 13 residues. The CDR3 sequence is CAWTLDINSPLHF. DNA of the CDR3: TGTGCCTGGACCCTGGACATTAATTCACCCCTCCACTTT.

The chain employs TRBV27 and TRBJ1-3; D is possibly TRBD1 (5 bases). This CDR3 is 14 amino acids long. Looked up from germline, CDR1 is MNHEY and CDR2 is SMNVEV (reference sequence). V lost 2 bases to trimming and J lost 4 bases, with 9 bases between them. The chain's CDR3 is CASSLSWGGNTIYF. The CDR3 coding sequence is TGTGCCAGCAGTTTAAGTTGGGGGGGAAACACCATATATTTT.

The rearrangement links TRBV5-1 to TRBJ2-3, with 9 bases fitting TRBD2. The V gene end was trimmed by 3 bases and the J gene end by 1 base; junction bases not matched to a gene: 15. The V gene's germline CDR1 is SGHRS and CDR2 YFSETQ. CDR3 length: 19 residues. In nucleotides, the CDR3 is TGCGCCAGCAGCTCGTGGGGCGGGGGGGCCGTCTCCGGCACAGATACGCAGTATTTT. This encodes CASSSWGGGAVSGTDTQYF.

V gene TRBV12-5 combines with J gene TRBJ1-5, with a weak D call TRBD1 (6 bases). The CDR3 consists of 16 residues. Trimming stripped 0 bases from V and 6 bases from J, with 15 bases between. Looked up from germline, CDR1 is LGHNT and CDR2 is FRNRAP. The DNA of the CDR3 is TGTGCTAGTGGTTTGGTGGCTGGGGGGCTAGGTCAGCCCCAGCATTTT. This translates into CASGLVAGGLGQPQHF.

The chain combines TRBV19 with TRBJ2-3, with 8 nucleotides matching TRBD2. V dropped 1 base and J dropped 4; count of bases not matched to a gene: 4. The V gene's germline CDR1 is LNHDA and CDR2 SQIVND (reference sequence). There are 15 residues in the CDR3. Here the CDR3 DNA reads TGTGCCAGTAGTATAGCGGGGGGGCCGTCAGATACGCAGTATTTT. Protein: CASSIAGGPSDTQYF.

The chain carries TRBV5-1 and TRBJ2-7; D may match TRBD1 or TRBD2 (5 bases each). The germline V gene encodes CDR1 SGHRS and CDR2 YFSETQ. Between the trimmed V and J ends, which lost 4 bases and 7 bases, there was a span of 21 bases. The CDR3 extends over 15 amino acids. The DNA for the CDR3 is TGCGCCAGCAGCCACGCCCCACACGGGGACGGGGAGCAGTACTTC. As protein: CASSHAPHGDGEQYF.

The rearrangement joins TRBV5-4 to TRBJ2-2; D may be TRBD2 (6 bases). This CDR3 has 16 amino acids. Between the trimmed V and J ends, which lost 4 bases and 0 bases, there was a span of 13 bases. Germline lookup yields CDR1 SGHNT and CDR2 YYREEE (reference sequence). CDR3 in DNA: TGTGCCAGCAGCCCCCCCGGGACTCCGAACACCGGGGAGCTGTTTTTT. It translates to CASSPPGTPNTGELFF. Filled out from reference TRBV5-4 and TRBJ2-2, the complete variable domain reads ETGVTQSPTHLIKTRGQQVTLRCSSQSGHNTVSWYQQALGQGPQFIFQYYREEENGRGNFPPRFSGLQFPNYSSELNVNALELDDSALYLCASSPPGTPNTGELFFGEGSRLTVL.

This sequence joins TRBV5-1 and TRBJ2-5, with 13 bases matching TRBD2. The CDR3 spans 15 residues. In germline, CDR1 is SGHRS, CDR2 YFSETQ. V trimming: 7 bases; J trimming: 4 bases; junction bases outside the gene matches: 7. The CDR3: CASSRTSGSIETQYF. The CDR3 DNA reads TGCGCCAGCTCTAGGACTAGCGGGAGCATAGAGACCCAGTACTTC. The variable domain in full, with the rest retrieved from reference TRBV5-1 and TRBJ2-5, is KAGVTQTPRYLIKTRGQQVTLSCSPISGHRSVSWYQQTPGQGLQFLFEYFSETQRNKGNFPGRFSGRQFSNSRSEMNVSTLELGDSALYLCASSRTSGSIETQYFGPGTRLLVL.

CDR3 DNA: TGTGCCAGCAGCCCCGGGACTAGTACTGAGCAGTTCTTC. It encodes CASSPGTSTEQFF. The chain links TRBV9 to TRBJ2-1, with 8 positions matching TRBD2. Germline V lookup: CDR1 SGDLS, CDR2 YYNGEE. V lost 4 bases to trimming and J lost 9 bases; unmatched junction nucleotides: 6. The CDR3 loop spans 13 amino acids.

The chain links TRBV19 to TRBJ1-1; D gene unclear. Germline CDR1 reads LNHDA; CDR2 reads SQIVND (reference sequence). The CDR3 length is 15 residues. V was clipped by 5 bases and J by 0 bases, with 13 bases between them. The CDR3 bases are TGTGCCAGTAGTTTCCCCCACCTCATGAACACTGAAGCTTTCTTT. It yields the protein CASSFPHLMNTEAFF.

The table lists this clone with a count of one. This chain joins TRBV7-8 and TRBJ2-7, with D perhaps matching TRBD1 (6 bases). The germline V gene has CDR1 SGHVS and CDR2 FQNEAQ. This CDR3 is 16 amino acids long. The ends were cut back, 5 bases at V and 0 bases at J, with 17 bases in the middle. In nucleotides, the CDR3 is TGTGCCAGCAGCACCACAGGGTACCCCTCCTCCTACGAGCAGTACTTC. This encodes CASSTTGYPSSYEQYF.

V is TRBV5-1 and J is TRBJ2-3; unclear D gene. CDR3 size: 15 residues. V gave up 6 bases and J gave up 0 bases, with 14 bases separating them. Germline V gives CDR1 SGHRS, CDR2 YFSETQ. The CDR3: CASTTEAKSTDTQYF. The CDR3 DNA reads TGCGCCAGCACCACTGAGGCCAAAAGCACAGATACGCAGTATTTT.

The chain recombines TRBV21-1 with TRBJ2-2. TRBV21-1 is a pseudogene segment. The CDR3 sequence is 20 residues long. CDR3 in DNA: TGTGCCAGCAGCAAAAATCCCGGGCACTCCAGAATTACCGTCGCCGGGGAGCTGTTTTTT. It translates to CASSKNPGHSRITVAGELFF.

This chain joins TRBV27 and TRBJ2-7, with 10 positions matching TRBD1. The CDR3 is made up of 15 amino acids. V was clipped by 6 bases and J by 1 base; unmatched bases: 6. CDR1 is MNHEY, CDR2 SMNVEV, per germline (reference sequence). This CDR3 reads CASSHGQGVSYEQYF. Here the CDR3 DNA reads TGTGCCAGCAGCCATGGACAGGGGGTTTCCTACGAGCAGTACTTC.

The chain has TRBV7-6 and TRBJ1-1, with TRBD1 matching 7 bases. This CDR3 is 15 amino acids long. With 6 bases clipped from V and 8 bases from J, the junction kept 15 bases outside the gene matches. The germline gives CDR1 SGHVS, CDR2 FNYEAQ. The CDR3 DNA reads as TGTGCCAGCAGGGCCGACAGGGTCGGTCGGTCGGAAGCTTTCTTT. Its translation: CASRADRVGRSEAFF.

This clone was seen just once. The chain has TRBV29-1 and TRBJ2-3; D gene uncertain. Germline CDR1 is SQVTM and CDR2 is ANQGSEA. Deletions cut 8 bases from V and 0 bases from J, with 12 bases between. The CDR3 totals 13 residues. DNA of the CDR3: TGCAGCTCCCCCGGAAGGAGCACAGATACGCAGTATTTT. Translated, it gives CSSPGRSTDTQYF.

The chain has TRBV5-8 and TRBJ1-1; perhaps TRBD1 as D (5 bases). The CDR3 spans 13 residues. Trimming stripped 4 bases from V and 3 bases from J, with 10 bases between. Per the germline V gene, CDR1 is SGHTS and CDR2 is YDEGEE. The CDR3 protein is CASSLLGDTEAFF. CDR3 nucleotide sequence: TGTGCCAGCAGCCTGCTAGGGGACACTGAAGCTTTCTTT.

The chain carries TRBV27 and TRBJ1-1; TRBD1 is a possible D gene (6 bases). Looked up from germline, CDR1 is MNHEY and CDR2 is SMNVEV (reference sequence). The V end was cut by 0 bases, the J end by 12 bases, with 14 bases between. The CDR3 is made up of 13 amino acids. The CDR3 DNA is TGTGCCAGCAGTTTATCGTGGGGGCTTCAATCTTTCTTT. It encodes CASSLSWGLQSFF.

This clone was seen a single time. This sequence joins TRBV5-4 and TRBJ2-3; no definite D call. Germline lookup yields CDR1 SGHNT and CDR2 YYREEE (reference sequence). V was trimmed by 1 base and J by 2 bases, leaving 11 bases between them. The CDR3 length is 15 residues. This CDR3 is CASSLFKALTDTQYF. CDR3 sequence (DNA): TGTGCCAGCAGCTTGTTTAAAGCGCTCACAGATACGCAGTATTTT.

There are a few counts of this clone. The genes are TRBV19 and TRBJ1-1, with TRBD1 identical over 7 bases. Germline V gene sequence: CDR1 LNHDA, CDR2 SQIVND (reference sequence). The CDR3 has 16 residues. Germline trimming cut 0 bases from V and 0 bases from J; bases unmatched to any gene: 4. The CDR3 spells CASSIDAGTVNTEAFF. The CDR3 DNA reads TGTGCCAGTAGTATAGATGCCGGGACAGTGAACACTGAAGCTTTCTTT.

This clone was picked up one time. The V gene is TRBV28, the J gene TRBJ2-7; TRBD2 might be the D (6 bases). CDR1 and CDR2 from the germline V gene are MDHEN and SYDVKM. V lost 10 bases to trimming and J lost 3 bases, with 16 bases between them. The CDR3 contains 13 residues. The CDR3 DNA follows: TGTGCCATCGAACCAAGACTAGGCTACGAGCAGTACTTC. Translation gives CAIEPRLGYEQYF.

This clone came up a few times. The chain uses TRBV18 and TRBJ2-7, with D perhaps TRBD2 (6 bases). Germline CDR1 is KGHSH and CDR2 is LQKENI. Trimming pared 3 bases from V and 5 bases from J, leaving 20 bases between. The CDR3 has 16 residues. CDR3 region: CASSPGGSGHINEQYF. The CDR3 nucleotides are TGTGCCAGCTCACCGGGAGGATCCGGGCATATAAACGAGCAGTACTTC.

CDR3 protein: CASSQGFQDQPQHF. In DNA, the CDR3 is TGTGCCAGCAGTCAGGGGTTTCAGGATCAGCCCCAGCATTTT. This sequence joins TRBV7-9 and TRBJ1-5; maybe TRBD1 (6 bases). This CDR3 is built from 14 residues. V was shortened by 6 bases and J by 5 bases, with 14 bases between the two germline ends. Germline V gene sequence: CDR1 SEHNR, CDR2 FQNEAQ (reference sequence).